The 32 T cell receptor beta chains in this list originate from one sample, sequenced in a study of cytomegalovirus exposure and HLA in healthy donors (TCRdb year 2017). The receptor library was made with the immunoSEQ multiplex PCR assay. For the multiplex PCR, a mixture combining 60 forward primers for TCR Vbeta segments and 13 reverse primers for TCR Jbeta segments was used. Sourced from immuneACCESS, this table was stored by TCRdb with only in-frame sequences that have V and J called. A share of the clones is absent; for the studies checked, an unresolved V gene accounts for under half, and the remainder has no known explanation. The sample profile shows about 190,000 clones; 86% of them were found once. Of the sample, roughly 0.34% is held by the ten largest clones. The sequencing sample was made of PBMCs. The origin of the receptors is a woman aged 30 to 39 in good health and CMV-seronegative.

This chain uses TRBV4-1 with TRBJ1-6; a weak D match, TRBD1 (5 bases). V was trimmed by 2 bases and J by 7 bases, leaving 12 bases between them. The CDR3 totals 15 residues. In germline, CDR1 is MGHRA, CDR2 YSYEKL. The CDR3 coding sequence is TGCGCCAGCAGCCAACTAGGGGTCCACAATTCACCCCTCCACTTT. It specifies CASSQLGVHNSPLHF.

The chain employs TRBV28 and TRBJ1-2; D gene ambiguous. V was trimmed by 4 bases and J by 7 bases, leaving 19 bases between them. The CDR3 is made up of 15 amino acids. CDR1 MDHEN and CDR2 SYDVKM come from the germline V gene. The CDR3 region has the DNA TGTGCCAGCAGTTGGCAAGTGGCCGACATCAGTGGCTACACCTTC. Amino acid sequence: CASSWQVADISGYTF.

The V and J genes are TRBV18 and TRBJ2-2; 8 bases are a match to TRBD1. V shed 4 bases and J 0 bases; nucleotides not matched to a gene: 7. Germline CDR1 KGHSH, CDR2 LQKENI. The CDR3 sequence is 17 residues long. The DNA for the CDR3 is TGTGCCAGCTCACTTATCAGGGGGCAGGCGAACACCGGGGAGCTGTTTTTT. Translation gives CASSLIRGQANTGELFF.

The rearrangement joins TRBV6-5 to TRBJ1-4; 7 bases map to TRBD1. Per germline, CDR1 MNHEY and CDR2 SVGAGI. V was clipped by 6 bases and J by 2 bases; unmatched bases: 6. This CDR3 has 15 amino acids. In DNA, the CDR3 is TGTGCCAGCAGCCTCGACAGGGTCACTAATGAAAAACTGTTTTTT. This codes for CASSLDRVTNEKLFF.

The gene calls are TRBV6-5 and TRBJ1-4; perhaps TRBD1 as D (5 bases). Germline-derived CDR1 and CDR2 are MNHEY and SVGAGI. V was pared by 0 bases and J by 10 bases, with 12 bases between. This CDR3 has 14 residues. The CDR3 region is CASSYSRGNGKLFF. The CDR3 DNA sequence: TGTGCCAGCAGTTACTCACGGGGGAACGGAAAACTGTTTTTT.

The chain carries TRBV6-6 and TRBJ2-5; the match to TRBD2 covers 9 bases. Germline CDR1 and CDR2: MNHNY and SVGAGI (reference sequence). J was trimmed by 5 bases and V by 8 bases; bases with no gene match: 12. This CDR3 region has 15 residues. Here the CDR3 DNA reads TGTGCCAGCCTTTTTCATCTAGCGGGATTGGAGACCCAGTACTTC. Its protein is CASLFHLAGLETQYF.

V usage is TRBV19 and J usage is TRBJ1-1; the D is unclear. The length of the CDR3 is 13 residues. The germline CDR1 and CDR2 sequences are LNHDA and SQIVND (reference sequence). The V end lost 5 bases, the J end lost 0 bases, and 7 bases lay between the germline ends. The CDR3 coding sequence is TGTGCCAGTAGTGTCAACATGAACACTGAAGCTTTCTTT. Protein: CASSVNMNTEAFF. Drawing the rest from reference TRBV19 and TRBJ1-1, the complete variable domain is DGGITQSPKYLFRKEGQNVTLSCEQNLNHDAMYWYRQDPGQGLRLIYYSQIVNDFQKGDIAEGYSVSREKKESFPLTVTSAQKNPTAFYLCASSVNMNTEAFFGQGTRLTVV.

The CDR3 coding sequence is TGTGCCAGTAGGGTCCGGGGAGGCCGTGATTTGCATGAGCAGTTCTTC. Translated, it gives CASRVRGGRDLHEQFF. The chain links TRBV19 to TRBJ2-1; tentative D call: TRBD2 (6 bases). CDR1 and CDR2 (germline): LNHDA, SQIVND (reference sequence). The CDR3 length is 16 residues. Between the trimmed V and J ends, which lost 6 bases and 8 bases, there was a span of 23 bases. Together with reference TRBV19 and TRBJ2-1, the CDR3 gives the full variable domain: DGGITQSPKYLFRKEGQNVTLSCEQNLNHDAMYWYRQDPGQGLRLIYYSQIVNDFQKGDIAEGYSVSREKKESFPLTVTSAQKNPTAFYLCASRVRGGRDLHEQFFGPGTRLTVL.

The chain links TRBV29-1 to TRBJ2-2; D not certain. The CDR3 has 13 residues. Germline V gene sequence: CDR1 SQVTM, CDR2 ANQGSEA. V was shortened by 2 bases and J by 2 bases, with 6 bases between the two germline ends. CDR3 DNA: TGCAGCGTTGAACTTGTCAACACCGGGGAGCTGTTTTTT. As protein: CSVELVNTGELFF.

V gene TRBV10-2 combines with J gene TRBJ1-1, with 8 positions matching TRBD1. Germline V CDR1 and CDR2: WSHSY, SAAADI. Unmatched junction bases numbered 3, after V lost 5 bases and J lost 4 bases. The CDR3 extends over 13 amino acids. The chain's CDR3 is CASSTDRATEAFF. The DNA of the CDR3 is TGCGCCAGCAGTACGGACAGGGCCACTGAAGCTTTCTTT.

Concerning this clone itself: Distinct nucleotide sequences in the sample also encode this CDR3. CDR3 bases: TGCAGCGCTGGGACAGAGGGTTATGGCTACACCTTC. Its protein product is CSAGTEGYGYTF. The chain joins TRBV29-1 to TRBJ1-2, with 7 bases identical to TRBD1. The germline V gene encodes CDR1 SQVTM and CDR2 ANQGSEA. The CDR3 loop spans 12 amino acids. Germline trimming cut 7 bases from V and 5 bases from J; bases unmatched to any gene: 7.

The chain employs TRBV11-2 and TRBJ2-3, with TRBD1 matching 7 bases. This CDR3 comprises 15 residues. Germline V gene lookup returns CDR1 SGHAT and CDR2 FQNNGV. J gave up 1 base and V 4 bases, and 5 bases lay outside the gene matches. The CDR3 DNA reads TGTGCCAGCAGCTCCCAAAGGGGGCGCACAGATACGCAGTATTTT. Translating it yields CASSSQRGRTDTQYF.

The genes are TRBV11-2 and TRBJ2-1; tentatively, D is TRBD2 (6 bases). Looked up from germline, CDR1 is SGHAT and CDR2 is FQNNGV. The CDR3 loop spans 15 amino acids. V was shortened by 3 bases and J by 6 bases, with 15 bases between the two germline ends. CDR3 bases: TGTGCCAGCAGCTTGAGGGACTCACTTCTCAATGAGCAGTTCTTC. As protein: CASSLRDSLLNEQFF.

The chain is built from TRBV28 and TRBJ1-2; 8 bases fit TRBD1. V was clipped by 6 bases and J by 0 bases; unmatched bases: 6. Germline V gene sequence: CDR1 MDHEN, CDR2 SYDVKM. CDR3 length: 15 residues. Here the CDR3 DNA reads TGTGCCAGCAGGGCTGCGGACAGGGCTAACTATGGCTACACCTTC. It specifies CASRAADRANYGYTF.

As for this clone: Other DNA sequences in this specimen translate into the identical CDR3. The chain couples TRBV2 to TRBJ2-3, with a weak D call TRBD2 (5 bases). Trimming took 2 bases from V and 0 from J, leaving 9 bases between them. The CDR3 extends over 15 amino acids. The V gene's germline CDR1 is SNHLY and CDR2 FYNNEI. The CDR3: CASSELRGSTDTQYF. The CDR3 bases are TGTGCCAGCAGTGAACTCCGCGGGAGCACAGATACGCAGTATTTT. Complete variable domain (other parts from reference TRBV2 and TRBJ2-3): EPEVTQTPSHQVTQMGQEVILRCVPISNHLYFYWYRQILGQKVEFLVSFYNNEISEKSEIFDDQFSVERPDGSNFTLKIRSTKLEDSAMYFCASSELRGSTDTQYFGPGTRLTVL.

The CDR3 coding sequence is TGCGCCAGCAGCTTGGTTGGGGCGAACACTGAAGCTTTCTTT. Its translation is CASSLVGANTEAFF. This chain connects TRBV5-1 to TRBJ1-1, with D possibly matching TRBD1 (5 bases). The CDR3 length is 14 residues. CDR1 is SGHRS, CDR2 YFSETQ, per germline. V dropped 0 bases and J dropped 1 base, with 7 bases sitting between them.

This clone was counted only a few times. The gene calls are TRBV25-1 and TRBJ2-4, with D possibly TRBD1 on 6 matching bases. Germline CDR1 and CDR2: MGHDK and SYGVNS. The V gene lost 3 bases and the J gene lost 3 bases, with 18 bases spanning the gap. This CDR3 region has 17 residues. The CDR3 loop is CASSDLEQGLDKNIQYF. The CDR3 coding sequence is TGTGCCAGCAGTGATCTGGAACAGGGCCTTGACAAAAACATTCAGTACTTC.

This clone was picked up one time. This rearrangement joins TRBV14 to TRBJ2-5; TRBD1 matches 8 bases. This CDR3 spans 15 amino acids. Trimming cost V 3 bases and J 4 bases; bases outside gene matches: 7. Per germline, CDR1 SGHDN and CDR2 FVKESK. The CDR3 reads CASSHIQGARETQYF. The CDR3 nucleotides read TGTGCCAGCAGCCACATCCAGGGGGCACGAGAGACCCAGTACTTC.

The V call is TRBV5-1, the J call TRBJ1-2; unclear D gene. The CDR3 consists of 15 residues. V lost 0 bases, J lost 4 bases, and 13 bases lay in between. Germline V gives CDR1 SGHRS, CDR2 YFSETQ. The CDR3: CASSLAGKAPYGYTF. The CDR3 DNA is TGCGCCAGCAGCTTGGCCGGGAAGGCACCCTATGGCTACACCTTC.

This rearrangement joins TRBV6-5 to TRBJ1-1; 9 bases are a match to TRBD1. The CDR3 extends over 13 amino acids. Losses at the gene ends were 5 bases for V and 10 bases for J; bases not matched to a gene: 8. CDR1 MNHEY and CDR2 SVGAGI come from the germline V gene. In nucleotides, the CDR3 is TGTGCCAGCAGTCCCACAGGGGGCGGTATAGCTTTCTTT. It encodes CASSPTGGGIAFF.

The chain recombines TRBV11-2 with TRBJ2-7; D is perhaps TRBD1 (6 bases). Germline loops: CDR1 SGHAT, CDR2 FQNNGV. V was clipped by 2 bases and J by 3 bases, with 20 bases between them. The CDR3 is 17 residues long. The CDR3 spells CASSLSRDRGGYYEQYF. In nucleotides, the CDR3 is TGTGCCAGCAGCTTATCCCGGGACCGAGGGGGTTACTACGAGCAGTACTTC.

This clone occurred once. This chain joins TRBV5-1 and TRBJ1-1; no clear D gene. V lost 4 bases to trimming and J lost 1 base, with 11 bases between them. This CDR3 comprises 14 residues. Germline CDR1 SGHRS, CDR2 YFSETQ. CDR3 residues: CASSPRLANTEAFF. CDR3 in DNA: TGCGCCAGCAGCCCGAGGTTGGCGAACACTGAAGCTTTCTTT.

The V call is TRBV27, the J call TRBJ2-2; TRBD2 might be the D (6 bases). The V and J ends lost 1 base and 6 bases respectively, with 18 bases between them. The CDR3 loop spans 17 amino acids. Per germline, CDR1 MNHEY and CDR2 SMNVEV (reference sequence). CDR3: CASSLFSRGMVSGELFF. CDR3 DNA sequence: TGTGCCAGCAGTTTATTTAGTCGCGGGATGGTCTCCGGGGAGCTGTTTTTT.

This chain links TRBV2 with TRBJ2-2, with D maybe TRBD1 (5 bases). The CDR3 is 11 amino acids. Germline values: CDR1 SNHLY, CDR2 FYNNEI. V was trimmed by 11 bases and J by 3 bases, leaving 7 bases between them. Written as DNA, the CDR3 is TGTGCCGGGGCGTACACCGGGGAGCTGTTTTTT. Protein: CAGAYTGELFF.

The rearrangement links TRBV7-8 to TRBJ2-7; the D gene is possibly TRBD2 (6 bases). The CDR3 contains 14 residues. Per germline, CDR1 SGHVS and CDR2 FQNEAQ. Deletions cut 5 bases from V and 0 bases from J, with 11 bases between. The CDR3 DNA is TGTGCCAGCAGCAAGACTAGGGACTCCTACGAGCAGTACTTC. It is translated as CASSKTRDSYEQYF.

The V gene is TRBV5-4, the J gene TRBJ1-2, with D unresolved. Germline values: CDR1 SGHNT, CDR2 YYREEE (reference sequence). The CDR3 runs 16 residues. Trimming removed 0 bases from V and 4 bases from J, with 16 bases in between. The CDR3 nucleotides read TGTGCCAGCAGCTTGGACGGAATTCCTGGAGGCTATGGCTACACCTTC. Its protein is CASSLDGIPGGYGYTF.

This chain uses TRBV29-1 with TRBJ2-1; TRBD2 matches at 15 bases. The germline CDR1 and CDR2 sequences are SQVTM and ANQGSEA. V trimming: 2 bases; J trimming: 14 bases; junction bases outside the gene matches: 7. The CDR3 contains 14 residues. The CDR3 region is CSVERGTSGRWKFF. The CDR3 nucleotides read TGCAGCGTTGAACGCGGGACTAGCGGGAGGTGGAAGTTCTTC.

The chain carries TRBV10-3 and TRBJ2-7; 14 nucleotides align to TRBD2. The CDR3 contains 18 residues. J lost 4 bases, V lost 3 bases, and 11 bases had no gene match. Germline assignment: CDR1 ENHRY and CDR2 SYGVKD. The CDR3 protein is CAISESLGLAGGGYEQYF. CDR3 DNA: TGTGCCATCAGTGAATCCCTCGGACTAGCGGGAGGAGGTTACGAGCAGTACTTC.

CDR3 sequence (DNA): TGTGCCAGCAGTTCCTTGACAGGGGGCACAGATACGCAGTATTTT. Its translation is CASSSLTGGTDTQYF. This chain connects TRBV28 to TRBJ2-3, with 8 bases fitting TRBD1. The V and J ends lost 4 bases and 1 base, in that order; junction bases with no gene match: 4. The CDR3 covers 15 residues. CDR1 MDHEN and CDR2 SYDVKM come from the germline V gene.

The gene calls are TRBV9 and TRBJ2-5; 9 bases fit TRBD2. CDR1 is SGDLS, CDR2 YYNGEE, per germline. The CDR3 spans 15 residues. The V segment lost 4 bases and the J segment 5 bases; nucleotides outside the gene matches: 9. DNA for the CDR3: TGTGCCAGCAGCACGACTAGCGGTGGGGGGGAGACCCAGTACTTC. Its translation: CASSTTSGGGETQYF.

V gene TRBV7-6 combines with J gene TRBJ2-3, with D perhaps TRBD1 (6 bases). This CDR3 is built from 14 residues. Per germline, CDR1 SGHVS and CDR2 FNYEAQ. The V end was cut by 1 base, the J end by 5 bases, with 10 bases between. The CDR3 coding sequence is TGTGCCAGCAGCTTAGATAGGGGGTTAGATACGCAGTATTTT. This codes for CASSLDRGLDTQYF. The variable domain in full, with the rest retrieved from reference TRBV7-6 and TRBJ2-3, is GAGVSQSPRYKVTKRGQDVALRCDPISGHVSLYWYRQALGQGPEFLTYFNYEAQQDKSGLPNDRFSAERPEGSISTLTIQRTEQRDSAMYRCASSLDRGLDTQYFGPGTRLTVL.

This chain links TRBV6-5 with TRBJ2-1, with 10 bases matching TRBD1. Germline CDR1 MNHEY, CDR2 SVGAGI. This CDR3 region has 13 residues. The V segment lost 9 bases and the J segment 8 bases; nucleotides outside the gene matches: 7. CDR3 region: CASRDRGLDEQFF. Written as DNA, the CDR3 is TGTGCCAGTCGGGACAGGGGCTTGGATGAGCAGTTCTTC.